This TCR beta chain is drawn from a study of read filtering for tumor transcriptome and immune sequencing. Study-level background: By R-ISS, stages I, II and III held roughly 8, 15 and 7 patients. Notes on the study in general: IR-seq captured clonotypes deeper and more reliably than RNA-seq. Without single-read clonotypes, shared clonotype proportions correlated more between IR-seq and RNA-seq.

This clonotype was seen at least ten times. Its antigen is currently unknown. Molecular barcoded adaptors covering alpha/delta and beta/gamma chains were used on 400 to 450 ng RNA. Using its own MiXCR run on the reads, TCRdb lists one record per CDR3 protein. The sample includes 30,000 to 45,000 distinct CDR3 sequences, around 15% seen only once; the top ten take 5.5% to 7%. V lost 4 bases to trimming and J lost 6 bases; unmatched junction nucleotides: 11. This CDR3 region has 15 residues. Germline V CDR1 and CDR2: SQVTM, ANQGSEA. The specimen was a population of CD138-negative cells sorted from bone marrow. This receptor was obtained from a donor older than 35 with multiple myeloma. J is TRBJ1-5 and V is TRBV29-1; TRBD1 matches at 8 bases. CDR3 nucleotide sequence: TGCAGCGTTGGGGTCGGACAGGGTTCAAGTCAGCCCCAGCATTTT. Protein product: CSVGVGQGSSQPQHF.